Listed below are T cell receptor beta chains from one sample, sequenced in a study of shared clonotypes between healthy human individuals. Sequencing was performed with immunoSEQ multiplex PCR; in TCRdb, only in-frame clones are kept and a portion is missing. The sample carries 2 million to 2.5 million clones, approximately 94% recorded once. Specimen: naive CD4+ T cells sorted from blood. The receptors were sampled from a young man in good health. The CDR3 runs from the conserved cysteine through the conserved F or W. Fields, in order: D gene, J gene, clone size, V gene, CDR3 DNA, CDR3 protein. A D gene is named only where the DNA matches it firmly. Clone size is not always given. Where it is, it says once, few, many or a class for expanded clones.

d_gene: -
j_gene: TRBJ1-6
abundance: -
v_gene: TRBV27
CDR3nt: TGTGCCAGCAGTTTTGGACCGAGGTCCTATAATTCACCCCTCCACTTT
CDR3aa: CASSFGPRSYNSPLHF

d_gene: -
j_gene: TRBJ2-3
abundance: -
v_gene: TRBV4-1
CDR3nt: TGCGCCAGCAGCCAAGAAGGGCTCGGGGGCAGGTTCACAGATACGCAGTATTTT
CDR3aa: CASSQEGLGGRFTDTQYF

d_gene: -
j_gene: TRBJ1-1
abundance: -
v_gene: TRBV12-5
CDR3nt: TGTGCTAGTGGTTTGGACACTGAAGCTTTCTTT
CDR3aa: CASGLDTEAFF

d_gene: TRBD2
j_gene: TRBJ2-5
abundance: -
v_gene: TRBV6-5
CDR3nt: TGTGCCAGCAGTAGGACTAGCGGGGGGGAGACCCAGTACTTC
CDR3aa: CASSRTSGGETQYF

d_gene: -
j_gene: TRBJ1-6
abundance: -
v_gene: TRBV28
CDR3nt: TGTGCCAGCAGGACCATGAGACAGATATATAATTCACCCCTCCACTTT
CDR3aa: CASRTMRQIYNSPLHF

d_gene: -
j_gene: TRBJ1-6
abundance: -
v_gene: TRBV7-2
CDR3nt: TGTGCCAGCAGAACTGAGGTGGGTGCGAATTCACCCCTCCACTTT
CDR3aa: CASRTEVGANSPLHF

d_gene: -
j_gene: TRBJ2-3
abundance: -
v_gene: TRBV6-5
CDR3nt: TGTGCCAGCACTACAAACGGGGGCCCAGATACGCAGTATTTT
CDR3aa: CASTTNGGPDTQYF

d_gene: -
j_gene: TRBJ2-4
abundance: once
v_gene: TRBV5-1
CDR3nt: TGCGCCAGCAGCATGGACAGAGCCAAAAACATTCAGTACTTC
CDR3aa: CASSMDRAKNIQYF

d_gene: -
j_gene: TRBJ2-5
abundance: -
v_gene: TRBV5-4
CDR3nt: TGTGCCAGCAGCTTGGCTATCCAAGAGACCCAGTACTTC
CDR3aa: CASSLAIQETQYF

d_gene: -
j_gene: TRBJ2-5
abundance: -
v_gene: TRBV7-9
CDR3nt: TGTGCCAGCAGCTTGGCGGGGACCCAGTTTGTGGAGACCCAGTACTTC
CDR3aa: CASSLAGTQFVETQYF

d_gene: -
j_gene: TRBJ2-7
abundance: -
v_gene: TRBV7-2
CDR3nt: TGTGCCAGCAGCCTCAACACCTACGAGCAGTACTTC
CDR3aa: CASSLNTYEQYF

d_gene: TRBD1
j_gene: TRBJ2-7
abundance: -
v_gene: TRBV5-1
CDR3nt: TGCGCCAGCAGCCTGGGACAGGGGAGAGAGCAGTACTTC
CDR3aa: CASSLGQGREQYF

d_gene: TRBD1
j_gene: TRBJ2-2
abundance: -
v_gene: TRBV5-1
CDR3nt: TGCGCCAGCAGCTTGGACGCGACAGGGCCCCCCGGGGAGCTGTTTTTT
CDR3aa: CASSLDATGPPGELFF

d_gene: -
j_gene: TRBJ2-7
abundance: -
v_gene: TRBV27
CDR3nt: TGTGCCAGCAGTTTAATCTGGGACGCTTTTCTGTACTTC
CDR3aa: CASSLIWDAFLYF

d_gene: -
j_gene: TRBJ1-2
abundance: -
v_gene: TRBV18
CDR3nt: TGTGCCAGCTCATCGCCGGGACTCGGGGACTATGGCTACACCTTC
CDR3aa: CASSSPGLGDYGYTF

d_gene: -
j_gene: TRBJ1-6
abundance: -
v_gene: TRBV15
CDR3nt: TGTGCCACCAGCAGAGATGTGGGCGGAAATAATTCACCCCTCCACTTT
CDR3aa: CATSRDVGGNNSPLHF

d_gene: -
j_gene: TRBJ1-2
abundance: -
v_gene: TRBV28
CDR3nt: TGTGCCAGCAGTTCCCCTGGCAGGGACTATGGCTACACCTTC
CDR3aa: CASSSPGRDYGYTF

d_gene: -
j_gene: TRBJ1-6
abundance: -
v_gene: TRBV9
CDR3nt: TGTGCCAGCGCCGGGGGGGAATATAATTCACCCCTCCACTTT
CDR3aa: CASAGGEYNSPLHF

d_gene: -
j_gene: TRBJ1-2
abundance: -
v_gene: TRBV6-6
CDR3nt: TGTGCCAGCAGTGATCCTCCCCCCAGGGATGGCTACACCTTC
CDR3aa: CASSDPPPRDGYTF

d_gene: -
j_gene: TRBJ1-4
abundance: -
v_gene: TRBV30
CDR3nt: TGTGCCTGGAGTGTGGGGGTCTACGGTGGTGCAACTAATGAAAAACTGTTTTTT
CDR3aa: CAWSVGVYGGATNEKLFF

d_gene: -
j_gene: TRBJ1-5
abundance: -
v_gene: TRBV21-1
CDR3nt: TGTGCCACCCAACGGGGAGGGATGAGCAATCAGCCCCAGCATTTT
CDR3aa: CATQRGGMSNQPQHF

d_gene: -
j_gene: TRBJ2-7
abundance: once
v_gene: TRBV4-1
CDR3nt: TGCGCCAGCAGCCTGTCCCCCTTCACGTCACTTCGGGGTAGTAACGAGCAGTACTTC
CDR3aa: CASSLSPFTSLRGSNEQYF

d_gene: -
j_gene: TRBJ1-5
abundance: -
v_gene: TRBV5-1
CDR3nt: TGCGCCAGCAGCTTGGGCAGCGGTGGCAATCAGCCCCAGCATTTT
CDR3aa: CASSLGSGGNQPQHF

d_gene: -
j_gene: TRBJ1-5
abundance: -
v_gene: TRBV5-1
CDR3nt: TGCGCCAGCAGCGACGGTGTCGGCAATCAGCCCCAGCATTTT
CDR3aa: CASSDGVGNQPQHF

d_gene: TRBD2
j_gene: TRBJ2-3
abundance: -
v_gene: TRBV5-6
CDR3nt: TGTGCCAGCAGCGAAACTAGCGGGGTCACAGATACGCAGTATTTT
CDR3aa: CASSETSGVTDTQYF

d_gene: -
j_gene: TRBJ2-7
abundance: -
v_gene: TRBV10-3
CDR3nt: TGTGCCATCAGTGGACAGACACTCTTCCTCTACGAGCAGTACTTC
CDR3aa: CAISGQTLFLYEQYF

d_gene: TRBD1
j_gene: TRBJ1-1
abundance: -
v_gene: TRBV6-5
CDR3nt: TGTGCCAGCAGTTACCTCGGACAGGGACTGAACACTGAAGCTTTCTTT
CDR3aa: CASSYLGQGLNTEAFF

d_gene: TRBD1
j_gene: TRBJ2-7
abundance: -
v_gene: TRBV30
CDR3nt: TGTGCCTGGAGGGTGACAGGGCCGGGGGAGCAGTACTTC
CDR3aa: CAWRVTGPGEQYF

d_gene: TRBD2
j_gene: TRBJ2-1
abundance: -
v_gene: TRBV5-4
CDR3nt: TGTGCCAGCAGCTGGGGGGAGGCGGGAGGGCCCTACAATGAGCAGTTCTTC
CDR3aa: CASSWGEAGGPYNEQFF

d_gene: TRBD2
j_gene: TRBJ2-7
abundance: -
v_gene: TRBV10-1
CDR3nt: TGCGCCAGCTTGTATTTGTCTAGCGGGGTCTACGAGCAGTACTTC
CDR3aa: CASLYLSSGVYEQYF

d_gene: TRBD2
j_gene: TRBJ2-1
abundance: -
v_gene: TRBV7-2
CDR3nt: TGTGCCAGCATCGGGACTAGCGGACTTTACAATGAGCAGTTCTTC
CDR3aa: CASIGTSGLYNEQFF

d_gene: -
j_gene: TRBJ1-6
abundance: -
v_gene: TRBV5-5
CDR3nt: TGTGCCAGCAGCACCGGACAGCATAATTCACCCCTCCACTTT
CDR3aa: CASSTGQHNSPLHF